This entry is about one T cell receptor (beta chain). Profiling relied on immunoSEQ multiplex PCR, and the TCRdb table lists in-frame clones only, not all of them. This sample carries some 170,000 clones, 65% to 90% of them seen once, and the ten largest clones take around 2.3%. V was shortened by 3 bases and J by 4 bases, with 15 bases between the two germline ends. Germline lookup yields CDR1 SNHLY and CDR2 FYNNEI. The CDR3 has 15 residues. The sample belongs to a study of cytomegalovirus exposure and HLA in healthy donors. For the study at large: The same platform was used for the approximately 110 validation repertoires and the roughly 730 first-cohort repertoires, a later analysis reported.

The chain joins TRBV2 to TRBJ1-1; maybe TRBD1 (5 bases). The sequence was collected from a woman younger than 35 in good health and CMV-seronegative. Material: PBMCs. This CDR3 reads CASSDGDRGSTEAFF. CDR3 coding DNA: TGTGCCAGCAGTGACGGTGACCGGGGGAGCACTGAAGCTTTCTTT.